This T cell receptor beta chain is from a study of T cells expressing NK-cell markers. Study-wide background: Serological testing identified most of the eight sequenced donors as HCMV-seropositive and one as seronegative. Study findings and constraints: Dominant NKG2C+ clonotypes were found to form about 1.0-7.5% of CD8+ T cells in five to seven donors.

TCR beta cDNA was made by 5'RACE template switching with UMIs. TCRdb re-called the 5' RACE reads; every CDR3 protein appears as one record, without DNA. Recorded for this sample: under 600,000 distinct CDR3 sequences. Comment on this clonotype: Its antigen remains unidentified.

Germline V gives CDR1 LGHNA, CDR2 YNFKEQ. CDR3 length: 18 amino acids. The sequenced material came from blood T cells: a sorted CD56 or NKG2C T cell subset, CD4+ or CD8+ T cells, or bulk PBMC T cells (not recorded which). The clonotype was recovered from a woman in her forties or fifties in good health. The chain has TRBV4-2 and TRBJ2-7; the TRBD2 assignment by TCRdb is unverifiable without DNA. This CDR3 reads CASSQKWESGTSSYEQYF.